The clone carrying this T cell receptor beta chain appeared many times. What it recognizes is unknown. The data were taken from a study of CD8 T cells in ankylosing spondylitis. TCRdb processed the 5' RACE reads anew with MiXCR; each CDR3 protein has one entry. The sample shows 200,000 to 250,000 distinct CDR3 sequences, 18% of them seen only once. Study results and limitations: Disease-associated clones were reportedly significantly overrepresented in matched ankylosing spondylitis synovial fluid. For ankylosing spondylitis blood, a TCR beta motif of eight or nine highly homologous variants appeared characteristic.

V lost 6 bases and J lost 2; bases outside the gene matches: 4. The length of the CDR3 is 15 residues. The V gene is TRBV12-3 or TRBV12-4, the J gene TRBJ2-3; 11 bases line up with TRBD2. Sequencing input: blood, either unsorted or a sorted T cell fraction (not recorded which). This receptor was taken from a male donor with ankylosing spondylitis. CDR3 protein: CASSLTSGDTDTQYF. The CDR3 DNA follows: TGTGCCAGCAGCCTGACTAGCGGGGACACAGATACGCAGTATTTT.